The clone carrying this T cell receptor (beta chain) was seen just once. TCRdb keeps only in-frame clones here, not all; method: immunoSEQ multiplex PCR. The top ten clones hold more than 0.4% of a sample with about 110,000 clones, about nine tenths of them seen once. The sample is drawn from a study of OX40 agonist ivuxolimab in advanced cancers. V lost 7 bases, J lost 0 bases, and 13 bases lay in between. The CDR3 has 15 residues. Germline-derived CDR1 and CDR2 are SGHAT and FQNNGV. This TCR derives from an adult with an advanced solid tumor such as melanoma, head and neck, liver or kidney cancer. The sequencing used CD4+ or CD8+ T cells sorted from blood, collected in a trial of the OX40 agonist ivuxolimab. The chain has TRBV11-2 and TRBJ1-3; D gene uncertain. Here the CDR3 reads CASKDGFISGNTIYF. CDR3 sequence (DNA): TGTGCCAGCAAAGACGGATTCATCTCTGGAAACACCATATATTTT.